These 26 T cell receptor beta chains came from one sample sequenced in a study of T cells in Graves' hyperthyroidism and ophthalmopathy. TCR beta CDR3 region amplification was performed from RNA transcripts. With the HTBI primer set, the TCR CDR3 went through a first round of RT-PCR. TCRdb reprocessed the multiplex PCR reads with MiXCR, giving one entry per CDR3 protein. The sample comprises some 380,000 distinct CDR3 sequences, approximately 15% of which are singletons, and around 21% rests with the top ten. Sequencing was done on a sample of blood. Every receptor here comes from a man younger than 45 with Graves' hyperthyroidism that later progressed to Graves' ophthalmopathy.

This clonotype has at least ten counts. Here the CDR3 reads CASSSGALTDTQYF. The CDR3 nucleotides read TGTGCCAGCAGCTCGGGGGCCCTTACAGATACGCAGTATTTT. V is TRBV7-9 and J is TRBJ2-3; D is tentatively TRBD1 or TRBD2 (6 bases each). Trimming left V 4 bases short and J 3 bases short, with 11 bases between. In germline, CDR1 is SEHNR, CDR2 FQNEAQ (reference sequence). This CDR3 is built from 14 residues. Supplemented by reference TRBV7-9 and TRBJ2-3, the full variable domain reads DTGVSQNPRHKITKRGQNVTFRCDPISEHNRLYWYRQTLGQGPEFLTYFQNEAQLEKSRLLSDRFSAERPKGSFSTLEIQRTEQGDSAMYLCASSSGALTDTQYFGPGTRLTVL.

This clonotype has ten or more counts. The chain combines TRBV5-6 with TRBJ1-1; weak D call: TRBD1 (6 bases). The CDR3 is 15 residues long. V lost 1 base and J 0 bases, leaving 10 bases between the germline ends. CDR1 is SGHDT and CDR2 is YYEEEE in the germline V gene. CDR3 sequence: CASSLRGAMNTEAFF. In DNA, the CDR3 is TGTGCCAGCAGCTTGCGGGGGGCTATGAACACTGAAGCTTTCTTT.

A few counts support this clonotype. This chain links TRBV10-3 with TRBJ2-3, with D unresolved. The V end was cut by 3 bases, the J end by 0 bases, with 7 bases between. Germline CDR1 is ENHRY and CDR2 is SYGVKD. CDR3 size: 14 residues. CDR3 residues: CAISDVRSTDTQYF. The CDR3 bases are TGTGCCATCAGTGATGTCCGGAGCACAGATACGCAGTATTTT.

This clonotype was counted a few times. This chain links TRBV28 with TRBJ1-5; 8 positions match TRBD1. Germline values: CDR1 MDHEN, CDR2 SYDVKM. Trimming took 6 bases from V and 3 from J; bases not matched to a gene: 7. There are 15 residues in the CDR3. CDR3 in amino acids: CASRLQGAPNQPQHF. The CDR3 DNA is TGTGCCAGCAGACTCCAGGGGGCCCCCAATCAGCCCCAGCATTTT.

This clonotype was seen a few times. The rearrangement uses TRBV20-1 and TRBJ1-6; D gene unclear. The germline V gene has CDR1 DFQATT and CDR2 SNEGSKA (reference sequence). This CDR3 has 13 amino acids. V dropped 3 bases and J dropped 8 bases, with 11 bases sitting between them. DNA of the CDR3: TGCAGTGCTAGGCGAGAGGCTGATTCACCCCTCCACTTT. This sequence encodes CSARREADSPLHF.

This clonotype occurred a few times. This may be a read error: a much more frequent sequence differs by one nucleotide. J is TRBJ2-7 and V is TRBV20-1; D is ambiguous. Germline assignment: CDR1 DFQATT and CDR2 SNEGSKA (reference sequence). CDR3 length: 12 residues. Trimming cost V 5 bases and J 0 bases, with 8 bases left between them. The CDR3 here is CSALRSSYEQYF. The DNA for the CDR3 is TGCAGTGCTTTGCGGAGCTCCTACGAGCAGTACTTC.

Many counts were recorded for this clonotype. The V gene is TRBV11-3, the J gene TRBJ2-5, with 10 bases matching TRBD1. Germline V gives CDR1 SGHNT, CDR2 YENEEA. With V trimmed by 3 bases and J by 3 bases, 4 bases remained unmatched. The CDR3 consists of 15 residues. The CDR3 here is CASSLFGTGEETQYF. The CDR3 coding sequence is TGTGCCAGCAGCTTGTTCGGGACAGGGGAAGAGACCCAGTACTTC.

The table lists this clonotype with many counts. The chain has TRBV15 and TRBJ2-1; the match to TRBD2 covers 7 bases. The length of the CDR3 is 15 residues. In germline, CDR1 is LNHNV, CDR2 YYDKDF (reference sequence). The ends lost 2 bases at V and 8 bases at J; junction bases unmatched: 9. The CDR3 region is CATSRRLADVDEQFF. The CDR3 DNA sequence: TGTGCCACCAGCAGAAGGCTAGCGGATGTCGATGAGCAGTTCTTC. The variable domain in full, with the rest retrieved from reference TRBV15 and TRBJ2-1, is DAMVIQNPRYQVTQFGKPVTLSCSQTLNHNVMYWYQQKSSQAPKLLFHYYDKDFNNEADTPDNFQSRRPNTSFCFLDIRSPGLGDTAMYLCATSRRLADVDEQFFGPGTRLTVL.

In its sample, this clonotype was seen many times. The rearrangement links TRBV2 to TRBJ2-3; 7 bases align to TRBD2. The ends lost 2 bases at V and 3 bases at J; junction bases unmatched: 8. This CDR3 comprises 16 residues. Germline-derived CDR1 and CDR2 are SNHLY and FYNNEI. CDR3 residues: CASSERRGSPTDTQYF. In nucleotides, the CDR3 is TGTGCCAGCAGTGAACGGCGGGGGTCCCCGACAGATACGCAGTATTTT. Full variable domain (rest looked up from reference TRBV2 and TRBJ2-3): EPEVTQTPSHQVTQMGQEVILRCVPISNHLYFYWYRQILGQKVEFLVSFYNNEISEKSEIFDDQFSVERPDGSNFTLKIRSTKLEDSAMYFCASSERRGSPTDTQYFGPGTRLTVL.

This clonotype was counted a few times. V and J are TRBV10-3 and TRBJ2-3, with 7 bases matching TRBD2. CDR1 is ENHRY, CDR2 SYGVKD, per germline. Losses at the gene ends were 5 bases for V and 1 base for J; bases not matched to a gene: 0. This CDR3 region has 13 residues. The CDR3 coding sequence is TGTGCCATCAGTCGGGGGGGCACAGATACGCAGTATTTT. This translates into CAISRGGTDTQYF.

This clonotype was seen repeatedly, ten times or more. This chain links TRBV20-1 with TRBJ2-5, with TRBD2 matching over 9 bases. Germline-derived CDR1 and CDR2 are DFQATT and SNEGSKA (reference sequence). The CDR3 spans 14 residues. V gave up 3 bases and J gave up 5 bases; unmatched junction bases: 7. The CDR3 DNA sequence: TGCAGTGCTAGTGTGGGACTAGCTATGGAGACCCAGTACTTC. The encoded protein is CSASVGLAMETQYF.

Many counts were recorded for this clonotype. The J gene is TRBJ2-5, the V gene TRBV6-1; 12 nucleotides match TRBD1. The CDR3 loop spans 17 amino acids. V was clipped by 6 bases and J by 5 bases; unmatched bases: 13. CDR1 MNHNS and CDR2 SASEGT come from the germline V gene. The CDR3 region has the DNA TGTGCCAGCAGCAACCCGGGACAGGGGGCTGGATGGGAGACCCAGTACTTC. Encoded protein: CASSNPGQGAGWETQYF.

This clonotype was detected a few times. This sequence joins TRBV7-9 and TRBJ2-5; D not resolved. Germline V gene lookup returns CDR1 SEHNR and CDR2 FQNEAQ (reference sequence). This CDR3 spans 14 amino acids. Trimming stripped 1 base from V and 4 bases from J, with 10 bases between. The CDR3 nucleotides are TGTGCCAGCAGCTTAGACGGGCAGAGAGAGACCCAGTACTTC. This codes for CASSLDGQRETQYF.

Regarding this clonotype: The conserved closing phenylalanine or tryptophan is absent in this CDR3, likely reflecting a read error. The genes are TRBV6-1 and TRBJ1-5; TRBD1 aligns across 7 bases. The CDR3 has 16 residues. The germline gives CDR1 MNHNS, CDR2 SASEGT. V lost 7 bases and J lost 3; bases outside the gene matches: 12. This CDR3 is CASTTPDRRFNQPQHL. Here the CDR3 DNA reads TGTGCCAGCACCACCCCGGACAGGAGATTCAATCAGCCCCAGCATCTT.

A few counts support this clonotype. The rearrangement links TRBV7-9 to TRBJ2-7, with D possibly being TRBD2 (7 bases). The CDR3 is made up of 16 amino acids. Germline-derived CDR1 and CDR2 are SEHNR and FQNEAQ (reference sequence). V was trimmed by 2 bases and J by 0 bases, leaving 14 bases between them. In nucleotides, the CDR3 is TGTGCCAGCAGCTTATTGGGGGCGGGGGACTCCTACGAGCAGTACTTC. This translates into CASSLLGAGDSYEQYF. The complete variable domain, with remaining parts taken from reference TRBV7-9 and TRBJ2-7, reads DTGVSQNPRHKITKRGQNVTFRCDPISEHNRLYWYRQTLGQGPEFLTYFQNEAQLEKSRLLSDRFSAERPKGSFSTLEIQRTEQGDSAMYLCASSLLGAGDSYEQYFGPGTRLTVT.

V gene TRBV9 combines with J gene TRBJ2-6; D unresolved. Germline V CDR1 and CDR2: SGDLS, YYNGEE. This CDR3 region has 15 residues. Between the trimmed V and J ends, which lost 4 bases and 0 bases, there was a span of 8 bases. The CDR3 sequence: CASSIRASGANVLTF. In DNA form, the CDR3 reads TGTGCCAGCAGCATCCGGGCCTCTGGGGCCAACGTCCTGACTTTC.

This clonotype was recorded many times. V is TRBV10-3 and J is TRBJ1-5; 8 bases map to TRBD1. Germline CDR1 ENHRY, CDR2 SYGVKD. The CDR3 extends over 16 amino acids. With 0 bases clipped from V and 3 bases from J, the junction kept 4 bases outside the gene matches. This chain's CDR3 is CAISESRQGSNQPQHF. CDR3 DNA: TGTGCCATCAGTGAGTCGAGACAGGGGTCCAATCAGCCCCAGCATTTT.

To note about this clonotype: A read error may account for a junction end that differs from germline. The chain links TRBV5-1 to TRBJ2-2, with TRBD2 matching over 7 bases. Germline CDR1 SGHRS, CDR2 YFSETQ. The CDR3 is 16 residues long. CDR3 amino acids: CASSLVGEGEAGELFF. The CDR3 nucleotides read TGCGCCAGCAGCTTGGTCGGGGAGGGTGAGGCCGGGGAGCTGTTCTTT.

In this sample, this clonotype turned up many times. J is TRBJ2-1 and V is TRBV11-2; 12 bases are shared with TRBD2. CDR1 and CDR2 from the germline V gene are SGHAT and FQNNGV. CDR3 length: 15 amino acids. Trimming removed 5 bases from V and 3 bases from J; junction bases left unmatched: 2. CDR3 residues: CASSGLAGSYNEQFF. The CDR3 DNA sequence: TGTGCCAGCAGCGGACTAGCGGGGAGCTACAATGAGCAGTTCTTC.

In this sample, this clonotype turned up a few times. The rearrangement joins TRBV5-4 to TRBJ1-2, with unresolved D. The CDR3 runs to 15 residues. Per germline, CDR1 SGHNT and CDR2 YYREEE (reference sequence). V was clipped by 0 bases and J by 0 bases, with 9 bases between them. The CDR3 nucleotides read TGTGCCAGCAGCTTGGGCCGATTAGCTAACTATGGCTACACCTTC. This gives the protein CASSLGRLANYGYTF. The full variable domain, in which reference TRBV5-4 and TRBJ1-2 provide the parts outside the CDR3, is ETGVTQSPTHLIKTRGQQVTLRCSSQSGHNTVSWYQQALGQGPQFIFQYYREEENGRGNFPPRFSGLQFPNYSSELNVNALELDDSALYLCASSLGRLANYGYTFGSGTRLTVV.

This clonotype showed up just a few times. The chain couples TRBV6-9 to TRBJ1-6, with D perhaps matching TRBD1 (5 bases). This CDR3 region has 16 residues. V shed 4 bases and J shed 8 bases, with 18 bases lying between them. Looked up from germline, CDR1 is MNHGY and CDR2 is SVAAGI. The CDR3 spells CASSSPDTLDDSPLHF. The CDR3, as DNA: TGTGCCAGCAGTTCCCCGGACACGCTTGATGATTCACCCCTCCACTTT.

This clonotype was seen ten or more times. The chain combines TRBV6-1 with TRBJ1-1, with 10 bases identical to TRBD1. With 3 bases clipped from V and 1 base from J, the junction kept 2 bases outside the gene matches. The germline V gene has CDR1 MNHNS and CDR2 SASEGT. The length of the CDR3 is 15 residues. The CDR3 sequence is CASSEGTGENTEAFF. CDR3 DNA: TGTGCCAGCAGTGAGGGGACAGGGGAGAACACTGAAGCTTTCTTT.

CDR3 nucleotide sequence: TGCGCCAGCAGCCAAGAAAGCCCCGGGGGGGCCGGGGATACGCAGTATTTT. It specifies CASSQESPGGAGDTQYF. The V gene is TRBV4-1, the J gene TRBJ2-3; 8 nucleotides line up with TRBD2. Germline V gene lookup returns CDR1 MGHRA and CDR2 YSYEKL. This CDR3 contains 17 residues. The junction had 11 bases not matched to a gene; V was cut back by 0 bases and J by 6 bases.

The chain has TRBV28 and TRBJ1-2, with D perhaps matching TRBD1 (5 bases). CDR3 length equals 14 residues. Germline loops: CDR1 MDHEN, CDR2 SYDVKM. The V and J ends lost 3 bases and 4 bases respectively, with 12 bases between them. In DNA, the CDR3 is TGTGCCAGCAGTTTTTCTGGAGGGACCTATGGCTACACCTTC. Translated: CASSFSGGTYGYTF.

The genes are TRBV12-3 or TRBV12-4 and TRBJ1-3; D gene ambiguous. This CDR3 comprises 15 residues. The germline V and J ends were trimmed by 6 bases and 0 bases, with 12 bases remaining between them. The CDR3 nucleotides read TGTGCCAGCAGGTTTGCGGGGAGCTCTGGAAACACCATATATTTT. Encoded protein: CASRFAGSSGNTIYF.

In its sample, this clonotype was seen many times. The rearrangement joins TRBV20-1 to TRBJ1-1; 7 bases are a match to TRBD1. From germline, CDR1 is DFQATT and CDR2 SNEGSKA (reference sequence). The V segment lost 2 bases and the J segment 6 bases; nucleotides outside the gene matches: 9. The CDR3 sequence is 14 residues long. The CDR3 loop reads CSARFNRGWSEAFF. In DNA form, the CDR3 reads TGCAGTGCTAGATTCAACAGGGGATGGTCTGAAGCTTTCTTT.